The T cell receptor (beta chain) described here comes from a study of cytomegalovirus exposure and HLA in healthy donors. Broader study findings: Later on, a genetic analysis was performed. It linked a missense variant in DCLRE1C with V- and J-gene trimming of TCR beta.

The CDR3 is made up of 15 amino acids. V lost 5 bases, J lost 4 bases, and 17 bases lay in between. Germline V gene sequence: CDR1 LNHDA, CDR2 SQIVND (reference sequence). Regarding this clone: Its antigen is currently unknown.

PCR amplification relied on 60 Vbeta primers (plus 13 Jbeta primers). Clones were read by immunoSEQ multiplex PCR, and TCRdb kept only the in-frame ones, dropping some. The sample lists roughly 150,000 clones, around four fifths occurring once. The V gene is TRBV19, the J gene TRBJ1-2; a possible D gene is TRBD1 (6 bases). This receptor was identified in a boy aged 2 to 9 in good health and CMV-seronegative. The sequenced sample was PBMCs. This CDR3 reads CASSDLDSRGYGYTF. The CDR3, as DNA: TGTGCCAGTAGTGACCTGGACAGCAGAGGCTATGGCTACACCTTC.